The TCR beta chain described here comes from a study of T cell responses to AZD1222 COVID-19 vaccine. CDR1 and CDR2 (germline): SGHAT, FQNNGV. This CDR3 has 13 amino acids. Trimming took 6 bases from V and 5 from J, leaving 13 bases between them. Method: immunoSEQ multiplex PCR; TCRdb's copy keeps in-frame clones and lacks some. The profile shows 120,000 or so clones, around 90% of them singletons. Study-wide points: Sampling that yielded the repertoires occurred only after the peak T cell response. Receipt of two AZD1222 doses was followed by a rise in Spike-specific TCR breadth and depth.

This clone was counted once. No antigen is known for it. The rearrangement uses TRBV11-2 and TRBJ2-5; the D gene is possibly TRBD1 (6 bases). The material sequenced was peripheral blood, taken on day 0 of AZD1222 vaccination. The TCR sequence derives from an adult in good health. The CDR3 DNA reads as TGTGCCAGCAGAGAGGGGGTCTGGGAGACCCAGTACTTC. Amino acid sequence: CASREGVWETQYF.